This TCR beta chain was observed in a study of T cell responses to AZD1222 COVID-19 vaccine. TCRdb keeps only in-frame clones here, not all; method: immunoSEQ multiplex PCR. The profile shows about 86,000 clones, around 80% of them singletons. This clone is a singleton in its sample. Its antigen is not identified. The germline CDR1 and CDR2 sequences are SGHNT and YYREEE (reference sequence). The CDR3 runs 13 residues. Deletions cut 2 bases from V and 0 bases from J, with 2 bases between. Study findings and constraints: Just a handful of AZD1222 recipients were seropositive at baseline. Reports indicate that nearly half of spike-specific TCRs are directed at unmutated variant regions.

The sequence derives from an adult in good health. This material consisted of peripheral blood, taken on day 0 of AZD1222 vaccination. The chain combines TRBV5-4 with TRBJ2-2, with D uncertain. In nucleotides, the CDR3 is TGTGCCAGCAGCTTTCCGAACACCGGGGAGCTGTTTTTT. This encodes CASSFPNTGELFF. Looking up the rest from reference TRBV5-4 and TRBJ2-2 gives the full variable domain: ETGVTQSPTHLIKTRGQQVTLRCSSQSGHNTVSWYQQALGQGPQFIFQYYREEENGRGNFPPRFSGLQFPNYSSELNVNALELDDSALYLCASSFPNTGELFFGEGSRLTVL.